This T cell receptor beta chain was found in a study of cytomegalovirus exposure and HLA in healthy donors. General study points: The authors later linked a missense DCLRE1C variant to TCR beta V- and J-gene trimming. In a later analysis, an Asian-associated ancestry cluster reportedly showed fewer N-insertions than the approximately 700-donor mean. TCR sequences were mostly rare, though some public TCRs occurred in many donors.

The CDR3 runs to 17 residues. The V gene's germline CDR1 is LNHDA and CDR2 SQIVND (reference sequence). After removal of 5 bases from V and 6 bases from J, the junction contained 11 bases not matched to a gene. Points on this clone: Its antigen remains unidentified.

PCR primers comprised 60 Vbeta and 13 Jbeta primers. This table comes from immunoSEQ multiplex PCR, and its TCRdb copy is limited to in-frame clones, with some not included. The sample table sets out some 75,000 clones. Each donor's status was that of a healthy bone marrow donor. J is TRBJ1-5 and V is TRBV19; 12 nucleotides align to TRBD1. This sequence was found in a boy aged 5 to 17 in good health and CMV-seronegative. Sequencing used PBMCs. Written as DNA, the CDR3 is TGTGCCAGTAGTGAGACCGGGACAGGGGGCTGGGGTCAGCCCCAGCATTTT. It is translated as CASSETGTGGWGQPQHF.